Below, 21 T cell receptor beta chains from the same sample are listed, as sequenced in a study of cytomegalovirus exposure and HLA in healthy donors. Use of 60 Vbeta and 13 Jbeta primers characterized the PCR. Using immunoSEQ multiplex PCR, the repertoire was profiled, and TCRdb retains in-frame clones only, with some absent. Here the sample spans about 300,000 clones, roughly 89% being singletons. What was sequenced was PBMCs. These receptors were collected from a man aged 35 to 55 in good health and CMV-seropositive.

CDR3 nucleotides: TGTGCCAGCAGTTTAAAAGCCAAGAACACTGAAGCTTTCTTT. It yields the protein CASSLKAKNTEAFF. This chain uses TRBV28 with TRBJ1-1; the D is unclear. Germline V lookup: CDR1 MDHEN, CDR2 SYDVKM. The V and J ends lost 2 bases and 1 base respectively, with 8 bases between them. The CDR3 runs to 14 residues.

The chain joins TRBV28 to TRBJ1-2; 8 bases are a match to TRBD1. Per the germline V gene, CDR1 is MDHEN and CDR2 is SYDVKM. The CDR3 contains 14 residues. V shed 5 bases and J 8 bases; nucleotides not matched to a gene: 10. The CDR3 region is CASSPGQDPGGYTF. For the CDR3, the DNA is TGTGCCAGCAGTCCGGGACAGGATCCTGGGGGCTACACCTTC.

The chain recombines TRBV4-3 with TRBJ2-7; 9 bases agree with TRBD1. Losses at the gene ends were 1 base for V and 5 bases for J; bases not matched to a gene: 0. Germline CDR1 LGHNA, CDR2 YSLEER. The CDR3 length is 13 residues. CDR3 in DNA: TGCGCCAGCAGCCAAGGGACAGGGGACGAGCAGTACTTC. Translating gives CASSQGTGDEQYF.

V gene TRBV10-3 combines with J gene TRBJ2-7; 9 bases agree with TRBD1. Trimming at V came to 4 bases and at J to 4 bases, leaving 5 bases not matched to a gene. The CDR3 covers 14 residues. Germline V gives CDR1 ENHRY, CDR2 SYGVKD. CDR3 amino acids: CAISVKGQGYEQYF. The CDR3 DNA follows: TGTGCCATCAGTGTTAAGGGACAGGGTTACGAGCAGTACTTC.

The J gene is TRBJ1-2, the V gene TRBV7-9; 10 nucleotides match TRBD1. V shed 5 bases, J shed 8 bases, and the junction held 14 bases outside the gene matches. CDR1 is SEHNR and CDR2 is FQNEAQ in the germline V gene (reference sequence). CDR3 length equals 16 residues. CDR3 region: CASSPPGQGKIGGYTF. CDR3 bases: TGTGCCAGCAGCCCTCCGGGACAGGGGAAGATTGGGGGCTACACCTTC.

The V call is TRBV28, the J call TRBJ2-3; 7 bases fit TRBD2. V lost 4 bases, J lost 0 bases, and 7 bases stayed unmatched. This CDR3 has 16 residues. CDR1 MDHEN and CDR2 SYDVKM come from the germline V gene. As DNA, the CDR3 is TGTGCCAGCAGTTCTCCTCGTAGCGGGAGCACAGATACGCAGTATTTT. Amino acid sequence: CASSSPRSGSTDTQYF.

The V and J genes are TRBV7-3 and TRBJ1-2, with a tentative D call TRBD1 (5 bases). In germline, CDR1 is SGHTA, CDR2 FQGTGA. CDR3 length: 18 residues. V was pared by 1 base and J by 0 bases, with 18 bases between. CDR3 DNA sequence: TGTGCCAGCAGCTTAAACGGGGGGTCCGGCGTGGCTAACTATGGCTACACCTTC. It codes for CASSLNGGSGVANYGYTF. Using reference TRBV7-3 and TRBJ1-2 for the parts outside the CDR3, the full variable domain is GAGVSQTPSNKVTEKGKYVELRCDPISGHTALYWYRQSLGQGPEFLIYFQGTGAADDSGLPNDRFFAVRPEGSVSTLKIQRTERGDSAVYLCASSLNGGSGVANYGYTFGSGTRLTVV.

This clone was counted only a few times. The V and J genes are TRBV4-1 and TRBJ1-1; weak D call: TRBD1 (6 bases). Trimming shortened V by 0 bases and J by 1 base, and 9 bases separated the two germline ends. The length of the CDR3 is 15 residues. Per the germline V gene, CDR1 is MGHRA and CDR2 is YSYEKL. CDR3 sequence (DNA): TGCGCCAGCAGCCAAGATGGGGGGGCGAACACTGAAGCTTTCTTT. Residues: CASSQDGGANTEAFF.

With respect to this clone: At one end the junction does not follow the germline gene, possibly because of a read error. The chain carries TRBV7-7 and TRBJ2-7, with TRBD1 identical over 10 bases. The length of the CDR3 is 14 residues. Looked up from germline, CDR1 is SSHAT and CDR2 is FNYEAQ (reference sequence). The CDR3 sequence: CASSPGQGEYEQYF. CDR3 nucleotide sequence: TGTGCTAGCAGCCCCGGACAGGGGGAATACGAGCAGTACTTC.

CDR3 coding DNA: TGTGCCAGCAGGCGACTAGCGATTAACTACAATGAGCAGTTCTTC. The encoded protein is CASRRLAINYNEQFF. This chain joins TRBV7-6 and TRBJ2-1, with 8 bases matching TRBD2. The ends lost 6 bases at V and 3 bases at J; junction bases unmatched: 7. Germline V gene data show CDR1 as SGHVS and CDR2 as FNYEAQ. This CDR3 region has 15 residues.

The chain joins TRBV5-1 to TRBJ1-3, with D maybe TRBD1 (6 bases). Looked up from germline, CDR1 is SGHRS and CDR2 is YFSETQ. The V end lost 5 bases, the J end lost 0 bases, and 9 bases lay between the germline ends. The CDR3 runs 14 residues. The CDR3 here is CASRGGASGNTIYF. The CDR3 nucleotides are TGCGCCAGCAGAGGGGGAGCCTCTGGAAACACCATATATTTT.

This chain connects TRBV27 to TRBJ2-3; TRBD1 agrees at 12 bases. The CDR3 covers 17 residues. Germline CDR1 and CDR2: MNHEY and SMNVEV (reference sequence). V shed 1 base and J 4 bases; nucleotides not matched to a gene: 6. The CDR3 sequence is CASSLWGTGGAADTQYF. The CDR3 DNA sequence: TGTGCCAGCAGTTTATGGGGGACAGGGGGCGCCGCAGATACGCAGTATTTT.

This chain links TRBV4-1 with TRBJ2-3, with D maybe TRBD2 (6 bases). This CDR3 contains 14 residues. The V and J ends lost 6 bases and 4 bases respectively, with 14 bases between them. Germline CDR1 reads MGHRA; CDR2 reads YSYEKL. The chain's CDR3 is CASSDGGRSDTQYF. The CDR3 nucleotides are TGCGCCAGCAGTGACGGAGGGAGGTCAGATACGCAGTATTTT.

The chain uses TRBV30 and TRBJ2-7; D unclear. V dropped 2 bases and J dropped 3 bases, with 5 bases sitting between them. This CDR3 is 11 amino acids long. Germline V CDR1 and CDR2: GTSNPN, SVGIG (reference sequence). For the CDR3, the DNA is TGTGCCTGGAGTTCACTCTACGAGCAGTACTTC. Protein sequence: CAWSSLYEQYF.

The J gene is TRBJ2-5, the V gene TRBV6-5; 10 bases agree with TRBD2. The J call may be faulty, since TRBJ2-7 better matches the DNA end. The germline gives CDR1 MNHEY, CDR2 SVGAGI. CDR3 length: 15 residues. The chain's CDR3 is CASTMSLAGVYEQYF. The CDR3 DNA is TGTGCCAGCACCATGTCCCTAGCGGGAGTATACGAGCAGTACTTC.

This clone was detected only once. This chain joins TRBV30 and TRBJ1-1; D is undetermined. CDR3 length: 13 amino acids. Germline V lookup: CDR1 GTSNPN, CDR2 SVGIG (reference sequence). V lost 2 bases and J 0 bases, leaving 7 bases between the germline ends. The CDR3 protein is CAWSRDVNTEAFF. The CDR3 nucleotides read TGTGCCTGGAGTCGGGATGTGAACACTGAAGCTTTCTTT.

The chain uses TRBV9 and TRBJ2-1; 8 nucleotides match TRBD2. With 4 bases clipped from V and 7 bases from J, the junction kept 7 bases outside the gene matches. The CDR3 length is 14 residues. The germline gives CDR1 SGDLS, CDR2 YYNGEE. The CDR3 sequence: CASSLSGSVNEQFF. DNA of the CDR3: TGTGCCAGCAGCCTAAGCGGGAGCGTGAATGAGCAGTTCTTC.

The rearrangement uses TRBV9 and TRBJ1-3; tentative D call: TRBD1 (6 bases). Germline V gene sequence: CDR1 SGDLS, CDR2 YYNGEE. The CDR3 is made up of 14 amino acids. Trimming pared 3 bases from V and 3 bases from J, leaving 10 bases between. The CDR3 sequence: CASSERTVGNTIYF. In DNA form, the CDR3 reads TGTGCCAGCAGCGAGAGGACAGTTGGAAACACCATATATTTT.

The CDR3 loop reads CASSQYMTGEVTEAFF. CDR3 nucleotide sequence: TGTGCCAGCAGCCAATATATGACAGGGGAGGTCACTGAAGCTTTCTTT. The chain has TRBV4-2 and TRBJ1-1; TRBD1 matches 8 bases. The ends lost 2 bases at V and 4 bases at J; junction bases unmatched: 9. Germline assignment: CDR1 LGHNA and CDR2 YNFKEQ. This CDR3 region has 16 residues.

The chain links TRBV7-8 to TRBJ1-1; D perhaps matches TRBD1 (5 bases). CDR1 SGHVS and CDR2 FQNEAQ come from the germline V gene. V shed 3 bases and J shed 3 bases, with 14 bases lying between them. This CDR3 has 15 residues. The CDR3: CASSLGIPGDTEAFF. The CDR3 coding sequence is TGTGCCAGCAGCTTGGGGATCCCGGGGGACACTGAAGCTTTCTTT.

The V call is TRBV27, the J call TRBJ2-2, with TRBD2 identical over 10 bases. There are 18 residues in the CDR3. Germline CDR1 reads MNHEY; CDR2 reads SMNVEV (reference sequence). V shed 5 bases, J shed 5 bases, and the junction held 14 bases outside the gene matches. The CDR3 sequence: CASSPSRASGRSTGELFF. Written as DNA, the CDR3 is TGTGCCAGCAGTCCCTCGAGGGCTAGCGGGAGATCTACCGGGGAGCTGTTTTTT.